This TCR beta chain was captured in a study of shared clonotypes between healthy human individuals. Regarding the study as a whole: Generation probabilities were higher for clonotypes shared across all four sorted-subset donors than for unshared ones.

CDR1 and CDR2 from the germline V gene are MDHEN and SYDVKM. The CDR3 sequence is 15 residues long. Trimming cost V 8 bases and J 2 bases, with 16 bases left between them. Sequencing was performed with immunoSEQ multiplex PCR; in TCRdb, only in-frame clones are kept and a portion is missing. The table has about 2.4 million clones, roughly 93% seen once. Concerning this clone: Its antigen remains unidentified.

The sequencing sample was made of naive CD4+ T cells from PBMCs. Subset in this sample: CD45RA+ positively selected. This receptor was obtained from a man younger than 35 in good health. Some clones in this sample may be carry-over from other donors' samples. The V and J genes are TRBV28 and TRBJ1-3; no clear D gene. CDR3 residues: CASGAWERPGNTIYF. The CDR3 nucleotides read TGTGCCAGCGGTGCATGGGAGCGCCCTGGAAACACCATATATTTT.